The 10 T cell receptor beta chains below all came from one sample that was sequenced in a study of T cells in Graves' hyperthyroidism and ophthalmopathy. RNA transcripts provided the source from which TCR beta CDR3 regions were amplified. Carried out on the TCR CDR3, a first-round RT-PCR used the HTBI primer set. TCRdb recomputed calls from the multiplex PCR reads with MiXCR, one row per CDR3 protein. The table records about 290,000 distinct CDR3 sequences, about 17% of them present only once. Source material: blood. The receptors stem from a woman in her fifties or sixties with Graves' ophthalmopathy.

This clonotype has a count of ten or more. The chain couples TRBV13 to TRBJ2-7; TRBD1 agrees at 10 bases. The V and J ends lost 1 base and 2 bases, in that order; junction bases with no gene match: 2. The germline gives CDR1 PRHDT, CDR2 FYEKMQ (reference sequence). The length of the CDR3 is 15 residues. The CDR3 region has the DNA TGTGCCAGCAGCTTAGATGGGACAGGGGCCTACGAGCAGTACTTC. It is translated as CASSLDGTGAYEQYF.

This clonotype has ten or more counts. V usage is TRBV6-5 and J usage is TRBJ1-2; 9 nucleotides line up with TRBD1. Unmatched junction bases numbered 7, after V lost 4 bases and J lost 1 base. The germline V gene encodes CDR1 MNHEY and CDR2 SVGAGI. The CDR3 is 16 residues long. CDR3 coding DNA: TGTGCCAGCAGTTCTCTAGGGACAGGGCTTAACTATGGCTACACCTTC. Its translation is CASSSLGTGLNYGYTF.

The chain has TRBV6-6 and TRBJ2-7, with no clear D. The CDR3 length is 15 residues. Trimming removed 2 bases from V and 3 bases from J, with 14 bases in between. Germline lookup yields CDR1 MNHNY and CDR2 SVGAGI (reference sequence). The CDR3 is CASSYSGRNLYEQYF. The CDR3 bases are TGTGCCAGCAGTTACAGTGGACGGAACCTCTACGAGCAGTACTTC.

Concerning this clonotype: At one end the junction does not follow the germline gene, possibly because of a read error. The chain couples TRBV4-3 to TRBJ2-1, with a tentative D call TRBD1 (5 bases). CDR3 size: 18 residues. The germline gives CDR1 LGHNA, CDR2 YSLEER. CDR3 amino acids: CASSQDSARQSSYDEQFF. CDR3 nucleotide sequence: TGCGCCAGCAGCCAAGATTCGGCCAGACAGAGCTCCTACGATGAGCAGTTCTTC.

There are many counts of this clonotype. The chain links TRBV11-2 to TRBJ1-3; possible D gene TRBD1, 6 bases. This CDR3 spans 16 amino acids. Trimming removed 3 bases from V and 2 bases from J, with 14 bases in between. Germline CDR1 SGHAT, CDR2 FQNNGV. Written as DNA, the CDR3 is TGTGCCAGCAGCTTTCCAGGGGACTTTACTGGAAACACCATATATTTT. It translates to CASSFPGDFTGNTIYF.

This clonotype was counted at least ten times. The chain employs TRBV12-3 or TRBV12-4 and TRBJ2-7; D is unresolved. CDR3 size: 13 residues. Trimming removed 2 bases from V and 0 bases from J, with 5 bases in between. CDR3 bases: TGTGCCAGCAGTTTATCGGGCTCCTACGAGCAGTACTTC. Protein product: CASSLSGSYEQYF.

This rearrangement joins TRBV5-8 to TRBJ2-1; D gene unclear. The ends were cut back, 4 bases at V and 0 bases at J, with 11 bases in the middle. Looked up from germline, CDR1 is SGHTS and CDR2 is YDEGEE. CDR3 size: 15 residues. CDR3 sequence reads: CASSPDPSSYNEQFF. The CDR3 DNA reads as TGTGCCAGCAGCCCCGACCCCAGCTCCTACAATGAGCAGTTCTTC.

This clonotype was recorded at least ten times. The CDR3 is CASTKAASGRGHYNEQFF. The CDR3 DNA reads TGTGCCAGCACCAAGGCGGCTAGCGGGAGGGGGCACTACAATGAGCAGTTCTTC. The rearrangement uses TRBV6-2 or TRBV6-3 and TRBJ2-1, with 12 bases identical to TRBD2. The ends lost 7 bases at V and 3 bases at J; junction bases unmatched: 13. Germline V lookup: CDR1 MNHEY, CDR2 SVGEGT. CDR3 length: 18 amino acids.

This clonotype has ten or more counts. Here the CDR3 DNA reads TGCAGTGCTCCGGGACAGTTGAACACAGATACGCAGTATTTT. Translation: CSAPGQLNTDTQYF. The rearrangement uses TRBV20-1 and TRBJ2-3; TRBD1 agrees at 7 bases. Germline V gene sequence: CDR1 DFQATT, CDR2 SNEGSKA (reference sequence). The CDR3 length is 14 residues. The J segment lost 2 bases and the V segment lost 5 bases, leaving 7 bases of the junction unmatched.

The sample holds a few counts of this clonotype. The chain has TRBV2 and TRBJ2-5; the D is unclear. V dropped 5 bases and J dropped 2 bases, with 6 bases sitting between them. The CDR3 is 12 amino acids. CDR1 SNHLY and CDR2 FYNNEI come from the germline V gene. The CDR3 loop is CASSRSQETQYF. The CDR3 nucleotides read TGTGCCAGCAGTCGGTCACAAGAGACCCAGTACTTC.